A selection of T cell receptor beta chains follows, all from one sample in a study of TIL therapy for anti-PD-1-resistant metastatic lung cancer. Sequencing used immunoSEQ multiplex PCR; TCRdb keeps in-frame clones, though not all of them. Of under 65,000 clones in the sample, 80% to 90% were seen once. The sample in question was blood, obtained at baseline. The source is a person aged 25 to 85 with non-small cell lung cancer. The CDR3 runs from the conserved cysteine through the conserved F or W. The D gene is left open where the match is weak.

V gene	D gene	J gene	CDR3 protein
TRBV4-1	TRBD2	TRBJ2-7	CASSPGLAGSTEQYF
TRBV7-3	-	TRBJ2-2	CASSKGQANTGELFF
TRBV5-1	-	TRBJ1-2	CASKPGVDYGYTF
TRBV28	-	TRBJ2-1	CASSYPPATSYNEQFF
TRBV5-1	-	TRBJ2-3	CASGEQGGGTDTQYF
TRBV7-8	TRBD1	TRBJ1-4	CASSLRQGLTNEKLFF
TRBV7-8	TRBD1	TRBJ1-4	CASSLDRGYNEKLFF
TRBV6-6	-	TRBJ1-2	CASSYDRNYGYTF
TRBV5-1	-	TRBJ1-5	CASSPDTNQPQHF
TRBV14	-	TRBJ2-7	CASSQVGRDEQYF
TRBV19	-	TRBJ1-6	CASSVRGNNSPLHF
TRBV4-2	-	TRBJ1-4	CASSQEAGEEKLFF
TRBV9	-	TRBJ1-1	CASSVVGGLNTEAFF
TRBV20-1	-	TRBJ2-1	CSAEDYNEQFF
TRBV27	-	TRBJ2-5	CASSSRGFRGETQYF
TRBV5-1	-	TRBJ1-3	CASSSDGVGGNTIYF
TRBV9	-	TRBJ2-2	CASSVTGAEGNTGELFF
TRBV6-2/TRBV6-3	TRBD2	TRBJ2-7	CASSYSASGLLYEQYF
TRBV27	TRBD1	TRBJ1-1	CASRDSMNTEAFF